The 27 T cell receptor beta chains reported below all come from one sample, sequenced in a study of graft-versus-host responses after intestinal transplantation. The data were produced by immunoSEQ multiplex PCR, yet TCRdb's version contains in-frame clones alone and is incomplete. The table lists 85,000 to 110,000 clones, more than 85% of them singletons. These receptors are not linked to any known antigen. The sample consisted of unstimulated CD8+ T cells sorted from spleen or lymph node cells, taken before intestinal transplant. Receptors originate from a human donor who received an intestinal transplant.

The rearrangement links TRBV19 to TRBJ2-2; D perhaps matches TRBD1 (6 bases). The CDR3 sequence is 14 residues long. From germline, CDR1 is LNHDA and CDR2 SQIVND (reference sequence). Trimming left V 7 bases short and J 1 base short, with 10 bases between. CDR3: CASKRTENTGELFF. CDR3 sequence (DNA): TGTGCCAGTAAACGGACAGAGAACACCGGGGAGCTGTTTTTT. The full variable domain, its missing parts supplied by reference TRBV19 and TRBJ2-2, is DGGITQSPKYLFRKEGQNVTLSCEQNLNHDAMYWYRQDPGQGLRLIYYSQIVNDFQKGDIAEGYSVSREKKESFPLTVTSAQKNPTAFYLCASKRTENTGELFFGEGSRLTVL.

CDR3 DNA: TGTGCCAGCAGGGCAGGGTGGGGTGAGCAGTTCTTC. It encodes CASRAGWGEQFF. The rearrangement joins TRBV6-1 to TRBJ2-1; TRBD1 is a possible D gene (5 bases). V lost 6 bases, J lost 9 bases, and 12 bases lay in between. CDR1 is MNHNS and CDR2 is SASEGT in the germline V gene. The CDR3 length is 12 residues.

V and J are TRBV11-2 and TRBJ2-1; D not certain. The germline V and J ends were trimmed by 5 bases and 0 bases, with 14 bases remaining between them. The CDR3 contains 16 residues. Germline V lookup: CDR1 SGHAT, CDR2 FQNNGV. In DNA, the CDR3 is TGTGCCAGCAGCGAATCCGGCTTCAGCTCCTACAATGAGCAGTTCTTC. Its translation is CASSESGFSSYNEQFF.

This CDR3 reads CASSGGVGGNAEAFF. In nucleotides, the CDR3 is TGTGCCAGCAGCGGCGGGGTAGGGGGTAATGCTGAAGCTTTCTTT. V is TRBV7-3 and J is TRBJ1-1; tentatively, D is TRBD1 (6 bases). Trimming shortened V by 5 bases and J by 6 bases, and 19 bases separated the two germline ends. Germline assignment: CDR1 SGHTA and CDR2 FQGTGA. The CDR3 contains 15 residues.

The genes are TRBV7-9 and TRBJ1-1; D uncertain. The CDR3 consists of 15 residues. With 5 bases removed from V and 0 bases from J, the gap between germline ends came to 13 bases. Germline V gene lookup returns CDR1 SEHNR and CDR2 FQNEAQ (reference sequence). CDR3 protein: CASSQNGEMNTEAFF. In DNA form, the CDR3 reads TGTGCCAGCAGCCAAAACGGCGAAATGAACACTGAAGCTTTCTTT.

This rearrangement joins TRBV9 to TRBJ1-5, with D tentatively TRBD1 (5 bases). CDR1 is SGDLS and CDR2 is YYNGEE in the germline V gene. Trimming shortened V by 4 bases and J by 4 bases, and 15 bases separated the two germline ends. This CDR3 is built from 15 residues. The CDR3 sequence is CASSPRDGSNQPQHF. The DNA for the CDR3 is TGTGCCAGCAGCCCCCGGGACGGATCAAATCAGCCCCAGCATTTT.

The V call is TRBV5-6, the J call TRBJ2-4, with TRBD1 matching 9 bases. Germline assignment: CDR1 SGHDT and CDR2 YYEEEE. The CDR3 is 15 amino acids. V shed 3 bases, J shed 6 bases, and the junction held 7 bases outside the gene matches. In DNA, the CDR3 is TGTGCCAGCAGCTCTACCCCGGGACAGGGAAACATTCAGTACTTC. Amino acids: CASSSTPGQGNIQYF.

The V and J genes are TRBV13 and TRBJ2-1; TRBD1 matches 8 bases. The germline V gene encodes CDR1 PRHDT and CDR2 FYEKMQ (reference sequence). Unmatched junction bases numbered 3, after V lost 4 bases and J lost 4 bases. CDR3 length: 14 amino acids. CDR3 loop: CASSSRDRYNEQFF. CDR3 in DNA: TGTGCCAGCAGCTCCCGGGACAGGTACAATGAGCAGTTCTTC.

The chain links TRBV18 to TRBJ2-1, with 11 positions matching TRBD1. Trimming cost V 7 bases and J 7 bases; bases outside gene matches: 6. The CDR3 covers 14 residues. Germline lookup yields CDR1 KGHSH and CDR2 LQKENI. The CDR3 nucleotides are TGTGCCAGCTTAAGAGGGACAGGGGGAAATGAGCAGTTCTTC. Translation gives CASLRGTGGNEQFF.

The V call is TRBV5-8, the J call TRBJ2-7; D not resolved. This CDR3 has 11 amino acids. The ends were cut back, 4 bases at V and 3 bases at J, with 5 bases in the middle. Germline assignment: CDR1 SGHTS and CDR2 YDEGEE. The CDR3 protein is CASSPNYEQYF. CDR3 in DNA: TGTGCCAGCAGCCCCAACTACGAGCAGTACTTC.

The chain has TRBV10-3 and TRBJ1-1; D is uncertain. The CDR3 has 15 amino acids. Per the germline V gene, CDR1 is ENHRY and CDR2 is SYGVKD. Trimming removed 2 bases from V and 0 bases from J, with 10 bases in between. The CDR3 DNA sequence: TGTGCCATCAGTGAGACGAGTGAGTTGAACACTGAAGCTTTCTTT. It translates to CAISETSELNTEAFF.

This chain connects TRBV5-4 to TRBJ1-6; D unresolved. This CDR3 is built from 12 residues. Trimming left V 6 bases short and J 8 bases short, with 9 bases between. Germline CDR1 reads SGHNT; CDR2 reads YYREEE (reference sequence). The CDR3 DNA reads TGTGCCAGCACCCTTGGGGATTCACCCCTCCACTTT. Translation gives CASTLGDSPLHF.

This rearrangement joins TRBV6-6 to TRBJ1-6, with TRBD1 matching over 8 bases. V shed 2 bases and J 8 bases; nucleotides not matched to a gene: 5. The germline CDR1 and CDR2 sequences are MNHNY and SVGAGI (reference sequence). CDR3 length: 15 amino acids. CDR3 in DNA: TGTGCCAGCAGTTACAAGGACAGGGAAGATTCACCCCTCCACTTT. Translated: CASSYKDREDSPLHF.

The genes are TRBV4-1 and TRBJ2-7; tentatively, D is TRBD1 (6 bases). The CDR3 covers 15 residues. The V end lost 8 bases, the J end lost 0 bases, and 17 bases lay between the germline ends. The germline V gene has CDR1 MGHRA and CDR2 YSYEKL. CDR3 sequence (DNA): TGCGCCAGCCAGTTGGACAGTCCAAGCTCCTACGAGCAGTACTTC. Translating gives CASQLDSPSSYEQYF.

This clone was detected only a few times. This rearrangement joins TRBV7-9 to TRBJ1-1; D gene unclear. CDR1 and CDR2 (germline): SEHNR, FQNEAQ (reference sequence). This CDR3 comprises 15 residues. Trimming took off 1 base at V and 5 bases at J, with 14 bases between the two ends. CDR3 residues: CASSLVEHPGTEAFF. The CDR3 DNA sequence: TGTGCCAGCAGCTTAGTGGAACACCCTGGGACTGAAGCTTTCTTT.

The genes are TRBV9 and TRBJ1-1; possibly TRBD1 for D (5 bases). The length of the CDR3 is 15 residues. Germline CDR1 is SGDLS and CDR2 is YYNGEE. Trimming pared 6 bases from V and 0 bases from J, leaving 15 bases between. The CDR3 region is CASTTGGRLNTEAFF. The CDR3, as DNA: TGTGCCAGCACCACTGGGGGACGGTTGAACACTGAAGCTTTCTTT.

This clone occurred once. This sequence joins TRBV7-9 and TRBJ1-4, with a tentative D call TRBD1 (5 bases). Trimming took off 4 bases at V and 3 bases at J, with 15 bases between the two ends. Per the germline V gene, CDR1 is SEHNR and CDR2 is FQNEAQ (reference sequence). The CDR3 runs 16 residues. The CDR3 sequence is CASSSLDRGPNEKLFF. In nucleotides, the CDR3 is TGTGCCAGCAGCTCCCTTGACCGGGGCCCTAATGAAAAACTGTTTTTT. Variable domain in full (rest from reference TRBV7-9 and TRBJ1-4): DTGVSQNPRHKITKRGQNVTFRCDPISEHNRLYWYRQTLGQGPEFLTYFQNEAQLEKSRLLSDRFSAERPKGSFSTLEIQRTEQGDSAMYLCASSSLDRGPNEKLFFGSGTQLSVL.

This rearrangement joins TRBV7-6 to TRBJ2-1; a weak D match, TRBD2 (6 bases). The V end was cut by 5 bases, the J end by 8 bases, with 16 bases between. From germline, CDR1 is SGHVS and CDR2 FNYEAQ. This CDR3 comprises 14 residues. In DNA form, the CDR3 reads TGTGCCAGCAGCCCCGGGACTGGGGGGTATGAGCAGTTCTTC. Translated, it gives CASSPGTGGYEQFF.

The V call is TRBV9, the J call TRBJ1-1; TRBD1 aligns across 7 bases. The germline V gene encodes CDR1 SGDLS and CDR2 YYNGEE. With 3 bases clipped from V and 6 bases from J, the junction kept 5 bases outside the gene matches. The CDR3 contains 13 residues. In DNA form, the CDR3 reads TGTGCCAGCAGCGATGAGGGGGCCGCTGAAGCTTTCTTT. Translating gives CASSDEGAAEAFF.

This rearrangement joins TRBV5-6 to TRBJ2-5; possibly TRBD1 for D (6 bases). V was shortened by 4 bases and J by 2 bases, with 9 bases between the two germline ends. CDR3 length: 13 amino acids. Germline CDR1 SGHDT, CDR2 YYEEEE. The CDR3 nucleotides are TGTGCCAGCAGCCTGGACAGTCAAGAGACCCAGTACTTC. It is translated as CASSLDSQETQYF.

V usage is TRBV7-9 and J usage is TRBJ2-3, with D maybe TRBD2 (5 bases). Germline CDR1 SEHNR, CDR2 FQNEAQ (reference sequence). This CDR3 comprises 11 residues. The V gene lost 8 bases and the J gene lost 5 bases, with 8 bases spanning the gap. CDR3: CASPGGDTQYF. The CDR3 region has the DNA TGTGCCAGCCCCGGAGGAGATACGCAGTATTTT.

Comment on this clone: At one boundary the junction diverges from the germline segment, which might be a read error. The chain couples TRBV9 to TRBJ2-5; 9 bases line up with TRBD2. This CDR3 is built from 16 residues. Germline lookup yields CDR1 SGDLS and CDR2 YYNGEE. The CDR3 DNA sequence: TGTGCCGGCAGCGTAGCGTCTAGCGGGGACCAAGAGACCCAGTACTTC. Translated: CAGSVASSGDQETQYF.

The chain is built from TRBV6-4 and TRBJ2-5; 8 bases align to TRBD1. The DNA end is more similar to TRBJ2-7, so the J call may be wrong. Per germline, CDR1 MRHNA and CDR2 SNTAGT. The CDR3 runs 14 residues. In DNA form, the CDR3 reads TGTGCCAGCACCCCTACAGGGGGCTCCTACGAGCAGTACTTC. Its translation: CASTPTGGSYEQYF.

The rearrangement links TRBV30 to TRBJ2-3; 10 nucleotides agree with TRBD1. The CDR3 covers 14 residues. The germline V gene encodes CDR1 GTSNPN and CDR2 SVGIG (reference sequence). CDR3 nucleotides: TGTGCTACGGACAGGGGGGCTAGCACAGATACGCAGTATTTT. Its translation is CATDRGASTDTQYF.

The genes are TRBV7-8 and TRBJ2-1; D may be TRBD1 or TRBD2 (6 bases each). The germline V gene has CDR1 SGHVS and CDR2 FQNEAQ. The CDR3 is made up of 16 amino acids. V was pared by 3 bases and J by 7 bases, with 19 bases between. CDR3 bases: TGTGCCAGCAGCTTTTTCGGGGGCGACGTGGGGAATGAGCAGTTCTTC. This gives the protein CASSFFGGDVGNEQFF.

V is TRBV7-9 and J is TRBJ2-7; the D gene is possibly TRBD1 (6 bases). The CDR3 totals 14 residues. Germline V gives CDR1 SEHNR, CDR2 FQNEAQ (reference sequence). Trimming shortened V by 4 bases and J by 3 bases, and 13 bases separated the two germline ends. CDR3 coding DNA: TGTGCCAGCAGCTCACCGGGACACCACTACGAGCAGTACTTC. Translating it yields CASSSPGHHYEQYF. The full variable domain, with the rest looked up from reference TRBV7-9 and TRBJ2-7, is DTGVSQNPRHKITKRGQNVTFRCDPISEHNRLYWYRQTLGQGPEFLTYFQNEAQLEKSRLLSDRFSAERPKGSFSTLEIQRTEQGDSAMYLCASSSPGHHYEQYFGPGTRLTVT.

The chain recombines TRBV7-9 with TRBJ2-5, with 7 bases aligning to TRBD1. Germline V lookup: CDR1 SEHNR, CDR2 FQNEAQ (reference sequence). J was trimmed by 5 bases and V by 4 bases; bases with no gene match: 4. The CDR3 sequence is 13 residues long. CDR3 residues: CASSWTGGETQYF. CDR3 bases: TGTGCCAGCAGCTGGACAGGTGGGGAGACCCAGTACTTC.